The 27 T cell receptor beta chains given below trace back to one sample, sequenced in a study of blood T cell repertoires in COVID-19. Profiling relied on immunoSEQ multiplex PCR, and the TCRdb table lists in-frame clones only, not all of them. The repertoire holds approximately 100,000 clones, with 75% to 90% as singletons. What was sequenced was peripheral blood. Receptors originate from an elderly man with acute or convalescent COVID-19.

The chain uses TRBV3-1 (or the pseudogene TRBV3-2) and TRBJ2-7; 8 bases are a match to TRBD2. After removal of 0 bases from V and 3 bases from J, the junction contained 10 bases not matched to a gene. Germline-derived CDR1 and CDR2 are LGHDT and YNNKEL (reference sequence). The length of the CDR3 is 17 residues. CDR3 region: CASSQDIPGGFHYEQYF. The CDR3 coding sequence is TGTGCCAGCAGCCAAGATATCCCGGGAGGGTTCCACTACGAGCAGTACTTC.

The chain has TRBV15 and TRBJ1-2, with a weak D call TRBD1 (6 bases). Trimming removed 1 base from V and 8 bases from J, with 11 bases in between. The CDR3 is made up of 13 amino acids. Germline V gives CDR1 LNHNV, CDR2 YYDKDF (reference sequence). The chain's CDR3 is CATSRGRDNGYTF. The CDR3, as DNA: TGTGCCACCAGCAGAGGTCGGGACAACGGCTACACCTTC.

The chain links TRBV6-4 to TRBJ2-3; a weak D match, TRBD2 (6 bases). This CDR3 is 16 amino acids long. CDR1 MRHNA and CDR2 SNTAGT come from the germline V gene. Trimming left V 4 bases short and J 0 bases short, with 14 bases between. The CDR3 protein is CASSVSSVLSTDTQYF. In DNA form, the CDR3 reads TGTGCCAGCAGTGTTTCTAGCGTGCTCAGCACAGATACGCAGTATTTT.

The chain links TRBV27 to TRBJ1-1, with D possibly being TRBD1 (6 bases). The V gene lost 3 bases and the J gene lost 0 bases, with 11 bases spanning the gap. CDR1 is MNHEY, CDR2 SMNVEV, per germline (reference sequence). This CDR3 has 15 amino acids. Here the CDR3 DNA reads TGTGCCAGCAGTTTGAGGGGGAACATGAACACTGAAGCTTTCTTT. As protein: CASSLRGNMNTEAFF.

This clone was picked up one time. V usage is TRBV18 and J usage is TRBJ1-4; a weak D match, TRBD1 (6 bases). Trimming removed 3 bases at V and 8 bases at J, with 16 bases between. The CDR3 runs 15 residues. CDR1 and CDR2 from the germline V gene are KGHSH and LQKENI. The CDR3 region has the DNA TGTGCCAGCTCACCCGAACAGGGCTGGAAAGAAAAACTGTTTTTT. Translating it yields CASSPEQGWKEKLFF.

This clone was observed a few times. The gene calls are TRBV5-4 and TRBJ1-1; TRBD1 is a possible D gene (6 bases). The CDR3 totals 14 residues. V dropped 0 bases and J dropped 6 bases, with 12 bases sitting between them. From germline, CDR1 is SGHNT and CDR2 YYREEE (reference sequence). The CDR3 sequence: CASSLGQVLPEAFF. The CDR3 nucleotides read TGTGCCAGCAGCTTGGGACAGGTTTTACCTGAAGCTTTCTTT.

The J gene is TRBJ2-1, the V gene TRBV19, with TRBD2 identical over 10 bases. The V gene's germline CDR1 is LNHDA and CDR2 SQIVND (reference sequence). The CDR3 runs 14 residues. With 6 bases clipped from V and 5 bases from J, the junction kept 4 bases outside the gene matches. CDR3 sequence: CASRPSGGNNEQFF. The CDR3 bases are TGTGCCAGTAGACCTAGCGGGGGTAACAATGAGCAGTTCTTC.

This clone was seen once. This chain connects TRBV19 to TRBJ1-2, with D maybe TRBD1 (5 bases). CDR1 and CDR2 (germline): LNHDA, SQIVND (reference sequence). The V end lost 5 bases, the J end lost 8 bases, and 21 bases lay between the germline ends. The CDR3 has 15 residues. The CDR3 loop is CASSRARAAGWGYTF. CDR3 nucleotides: TGTGCCAGTAGTCGGGCCAGGGCCGCAGGTTGGGGCTACACCTTC.

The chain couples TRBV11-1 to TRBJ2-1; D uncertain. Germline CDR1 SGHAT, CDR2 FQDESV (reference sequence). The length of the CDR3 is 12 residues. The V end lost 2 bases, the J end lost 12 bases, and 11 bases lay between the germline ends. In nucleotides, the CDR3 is TGTGCCAGCAGCTTAAGTCTGGCCCGGCAGTTCTTC. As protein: CASSLSLARQFF.

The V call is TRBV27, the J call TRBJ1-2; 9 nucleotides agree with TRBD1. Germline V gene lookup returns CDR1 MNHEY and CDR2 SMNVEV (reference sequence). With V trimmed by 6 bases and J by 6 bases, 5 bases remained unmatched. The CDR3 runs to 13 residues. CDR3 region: CASRMTGGNGYTF. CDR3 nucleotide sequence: TGTGCCAGCAGGATGACAGGGGGTAATGGCTACACCTTC.

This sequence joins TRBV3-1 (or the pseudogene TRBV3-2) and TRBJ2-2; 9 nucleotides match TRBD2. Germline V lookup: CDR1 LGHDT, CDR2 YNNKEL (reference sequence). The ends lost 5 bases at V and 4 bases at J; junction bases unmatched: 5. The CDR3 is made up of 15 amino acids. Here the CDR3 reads CASSSLAGATGELFF. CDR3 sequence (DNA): TGTGCCAGCAGCAGCTTAGCGGGGGCCACCGGGGAGCTGTTTTTT.

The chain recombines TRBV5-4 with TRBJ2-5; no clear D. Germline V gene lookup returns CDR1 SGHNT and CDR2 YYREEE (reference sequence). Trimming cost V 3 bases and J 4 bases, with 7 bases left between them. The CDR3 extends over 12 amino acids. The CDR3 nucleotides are TGTGCCAGCAGCTCGGTCCCAGAGACCCAGTACTTC. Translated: CASSSVPETQYF.

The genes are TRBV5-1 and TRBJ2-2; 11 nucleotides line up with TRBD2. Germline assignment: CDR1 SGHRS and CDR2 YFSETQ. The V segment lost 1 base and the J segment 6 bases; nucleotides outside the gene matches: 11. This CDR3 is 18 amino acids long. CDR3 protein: CASSLTETSGAAPGELFF. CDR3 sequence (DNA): TGCGCCAGCAGCTTGACAGAGACTAGCGGGGCGGCGCCCGGGGAGCTGTTTTTT. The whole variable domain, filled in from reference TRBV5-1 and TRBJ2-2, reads KAGVTQTPRYLIKTRGQQVTLSCSPISGHRSVSWYQQTPGQGLQFLFEYFSETQRNKGNFPGRFSGRQFSNSRSEMNVSTLELGDSALYLCASSLTETSGAAPGELFFGEGSRLTVL.

The CDR3 nucleotides read TGTGCCAGTAGCGGAAACAGGGGTCCTAACTATGGCTACACCTTC. Translated: CASSGNRGPNYGYTF. This chain links TRBV19 with TRBJ1-2, with TRBD1 identical over 7 bases. Germline V gives CDR1 LNHDA, CDR2 SQIVND (reference sequence). V was pared by 6 bases and J by 0 bases, with 7 bases of the junction left unmatched. This CDR3 is 15 amino acids long. Looking up the rest from reference TRBV19 and TRBJ1-2 gives the full variable domain: DGGITQSPKYLFRKEGQNVTLSCEQNLNHDAMYWYRQDPGQGLRLIYYSQIVNDFQKGDIAEGYSVSREKKESFPLTVTSAQKNPTAFYLCASSGNRGPNYGYTFGSGTRLTVV.

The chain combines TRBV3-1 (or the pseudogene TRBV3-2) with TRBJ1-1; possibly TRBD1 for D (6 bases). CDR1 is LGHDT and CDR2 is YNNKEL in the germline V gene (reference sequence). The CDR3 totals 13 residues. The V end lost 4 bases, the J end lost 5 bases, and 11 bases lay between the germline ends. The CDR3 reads CASSLLRGTEAFF. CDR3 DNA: TGTGCCAGCAGCCTCTTAAGGGGGACTGAAGCTTTCTTT.

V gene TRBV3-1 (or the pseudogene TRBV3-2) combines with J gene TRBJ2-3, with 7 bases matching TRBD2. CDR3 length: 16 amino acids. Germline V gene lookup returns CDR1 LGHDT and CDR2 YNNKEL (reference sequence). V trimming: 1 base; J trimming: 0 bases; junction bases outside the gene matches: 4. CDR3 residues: CASSQVAGLSTDTQYF. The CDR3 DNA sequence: TGTGCCAGCAGCCAAGTAGCGGGCCTTAGCACAGATACGCAGTATTTT.

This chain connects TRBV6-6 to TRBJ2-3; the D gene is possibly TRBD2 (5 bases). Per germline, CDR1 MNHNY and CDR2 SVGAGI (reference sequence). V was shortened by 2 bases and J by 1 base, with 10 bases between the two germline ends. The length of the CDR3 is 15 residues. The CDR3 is CASSYATRGTDTQYF. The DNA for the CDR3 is TGTGCCAGCAGTTACGCCACTAGGGGCACAGATACGCAGTATTTT.

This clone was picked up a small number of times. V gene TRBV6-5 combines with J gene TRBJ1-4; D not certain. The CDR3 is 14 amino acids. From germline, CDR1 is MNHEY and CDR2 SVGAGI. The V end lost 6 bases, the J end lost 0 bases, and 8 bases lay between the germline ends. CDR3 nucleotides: TGTGCCAGCAGGCAGTATGCAACTAATGAAAAACTGTTTTTT. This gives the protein CASRQYATNEKLFF.

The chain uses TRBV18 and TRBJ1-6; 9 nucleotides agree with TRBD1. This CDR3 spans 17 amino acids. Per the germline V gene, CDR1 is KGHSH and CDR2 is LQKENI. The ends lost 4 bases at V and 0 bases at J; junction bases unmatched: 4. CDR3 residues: CASSLGQGSSYNSPLHF. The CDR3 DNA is TGTGCCAGCTCACTCGGACAGGGGAGCTCCTATAATTCACCCCTCCACTTT.

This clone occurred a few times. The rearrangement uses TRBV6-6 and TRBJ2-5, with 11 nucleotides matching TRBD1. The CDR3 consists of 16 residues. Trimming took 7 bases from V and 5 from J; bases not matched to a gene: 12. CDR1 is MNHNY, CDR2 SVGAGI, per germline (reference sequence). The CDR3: CASMDRWTGGLETQYF. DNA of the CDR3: TGTGCCAGCATGGACCGTTGGACAGGGGGCTTGGAGACCCAGTACTTC.

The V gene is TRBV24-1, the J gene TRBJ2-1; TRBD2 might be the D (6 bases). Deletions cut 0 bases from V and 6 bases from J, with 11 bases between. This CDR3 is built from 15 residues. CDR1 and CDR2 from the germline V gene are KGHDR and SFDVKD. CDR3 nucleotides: TGTGCCACCAGTGATTTGTTTTTCGGGAGCAATGAGCAGTTCTTC. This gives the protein CATSDLFFGSNEQFF.

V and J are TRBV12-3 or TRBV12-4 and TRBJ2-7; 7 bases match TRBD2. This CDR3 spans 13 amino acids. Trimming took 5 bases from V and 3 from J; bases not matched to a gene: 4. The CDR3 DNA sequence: TGTGCCAGCAGTGCTAGCGGAGACTACGAGCAGTACTTC. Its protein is CASSASGDYEQYF.

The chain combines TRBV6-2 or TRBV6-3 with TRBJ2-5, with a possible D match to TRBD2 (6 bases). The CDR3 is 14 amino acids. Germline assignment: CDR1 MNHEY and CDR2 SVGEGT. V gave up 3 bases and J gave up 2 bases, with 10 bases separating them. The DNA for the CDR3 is TGTGCCAGCAGTTATGCGCGGGAACAAGAGACCCAGTACTTC. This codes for CASSYAREQETQYF.

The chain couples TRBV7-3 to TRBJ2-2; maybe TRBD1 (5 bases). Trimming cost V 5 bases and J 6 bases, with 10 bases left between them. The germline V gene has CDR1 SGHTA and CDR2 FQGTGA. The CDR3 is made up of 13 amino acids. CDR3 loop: CASSNRIAGELFF. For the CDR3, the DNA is TGTGCCAGCAGCAACAGGATTGCCGGGGAGCTGTTTTTT.

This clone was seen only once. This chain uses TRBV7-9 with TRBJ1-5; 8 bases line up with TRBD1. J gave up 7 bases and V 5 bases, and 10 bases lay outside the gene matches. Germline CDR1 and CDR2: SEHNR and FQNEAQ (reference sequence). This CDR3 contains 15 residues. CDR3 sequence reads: CASSPSGGAGQPQHF. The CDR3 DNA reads TGTGCCAGCAGCCCCTCAGGGGGCGCAGGGCAGCCCCAGCATTTT.

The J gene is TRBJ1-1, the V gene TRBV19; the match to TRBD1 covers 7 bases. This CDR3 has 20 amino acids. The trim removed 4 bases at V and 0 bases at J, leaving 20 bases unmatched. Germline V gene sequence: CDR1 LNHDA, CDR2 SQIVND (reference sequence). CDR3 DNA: TGTGCCAGTAGTAACCTACGAATAACTGAGCCGACAGGGATGAACACTGAAGCTTTCTTT. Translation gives CASSNLRITEPTGMNTEAFF.

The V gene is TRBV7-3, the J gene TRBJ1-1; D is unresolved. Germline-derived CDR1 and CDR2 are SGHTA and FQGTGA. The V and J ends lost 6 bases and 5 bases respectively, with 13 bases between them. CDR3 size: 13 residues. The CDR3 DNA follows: TGTGCCAGCAGAGACGAGGTATTTACTGAAGCTTTCTTT. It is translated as CASRDEVFTEAFF. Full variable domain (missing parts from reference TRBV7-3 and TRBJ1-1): GAGVSQTPSNKVTEKGKYVELRCDPISGHTALYWYRQSLGQGPEFLIYFQGTGAADDSGLPNDRFFAVRPEGSVSTLKIQRTERGDSAVYLCASRDEVFTEAFFGQGTRLTVV.